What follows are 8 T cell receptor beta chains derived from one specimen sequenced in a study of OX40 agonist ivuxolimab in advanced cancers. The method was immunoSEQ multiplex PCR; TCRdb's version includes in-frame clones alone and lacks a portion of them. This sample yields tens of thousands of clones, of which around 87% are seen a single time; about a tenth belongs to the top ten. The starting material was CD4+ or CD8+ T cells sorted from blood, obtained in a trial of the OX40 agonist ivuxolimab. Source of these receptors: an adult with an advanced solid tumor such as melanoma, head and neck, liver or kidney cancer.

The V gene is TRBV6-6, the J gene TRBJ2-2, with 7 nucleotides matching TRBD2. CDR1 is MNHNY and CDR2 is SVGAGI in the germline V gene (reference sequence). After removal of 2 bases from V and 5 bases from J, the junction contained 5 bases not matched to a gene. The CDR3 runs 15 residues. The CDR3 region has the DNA TGTGCCAGCAGTTACGGCGGGGGAGGTACCGGGGAGCTGTTTTTT. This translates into CASSYGGGGTGELFF.

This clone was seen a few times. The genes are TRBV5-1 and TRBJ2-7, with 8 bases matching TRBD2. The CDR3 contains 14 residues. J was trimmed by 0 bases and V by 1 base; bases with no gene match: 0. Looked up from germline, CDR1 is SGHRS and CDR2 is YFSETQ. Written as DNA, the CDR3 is TGCGCCAGCAGCTTGACTAGCGGCTCCTACGAGCAGTACTTC. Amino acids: CASSLTSGSYEQYF.

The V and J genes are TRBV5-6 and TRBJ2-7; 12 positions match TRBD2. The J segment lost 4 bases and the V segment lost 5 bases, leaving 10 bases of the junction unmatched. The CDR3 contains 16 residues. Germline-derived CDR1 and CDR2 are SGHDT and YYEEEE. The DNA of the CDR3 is TGTGCCAGCAGTCTCCGACTAGCGGGAGCGGGTTACGAGCAGTACTTC. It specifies CASSLRLAGAGYEQYF. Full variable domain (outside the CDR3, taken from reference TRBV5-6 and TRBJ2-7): DAGVTQSPTHLIKTRGQQVTLRCSPKSGHDTVSWYQQALGQGPQFIFQYYEEEERQRGNFPDRFSGHQFPNYSSELNVNALLLGDSALYLCASSLRLAGAGYEQYFGPGTRLTVT.

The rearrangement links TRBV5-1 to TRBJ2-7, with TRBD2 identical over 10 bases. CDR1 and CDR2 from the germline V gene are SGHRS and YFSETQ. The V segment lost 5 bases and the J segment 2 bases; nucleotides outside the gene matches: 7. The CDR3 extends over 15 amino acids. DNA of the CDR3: TGCGCCAGCAGTTCCCCGAGCGGGGGGGCCTACGAGCAGTACTTC. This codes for CASSSPSGGAYEQYF.

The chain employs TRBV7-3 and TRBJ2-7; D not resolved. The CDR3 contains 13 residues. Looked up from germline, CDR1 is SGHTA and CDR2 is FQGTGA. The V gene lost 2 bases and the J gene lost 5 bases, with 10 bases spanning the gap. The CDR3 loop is CASSLGPRDEQYF. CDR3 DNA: TGTGCCAGCAGCTTAGGGCCCCGCGACGAGCAGTACTTC.

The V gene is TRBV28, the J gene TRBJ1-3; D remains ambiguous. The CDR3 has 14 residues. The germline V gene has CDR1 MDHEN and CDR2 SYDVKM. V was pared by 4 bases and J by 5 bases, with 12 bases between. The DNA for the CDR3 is TGTGCCAGCAGTTCCGGGCCGTGGCGAAACACCATATATTTT. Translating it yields CASSSGPWRNTIYF.

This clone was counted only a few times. The chain's CDR3 is CASSLTGVDYGYTF. The DNA for the CDR3 is TGTGCCAGCAGCTTGACAGGGGTCGACTATGGCTACACCTTC. The J gene is TRBJ1-2, the V gene TRBV7-9, with 8 bases identical to TRBD1. Germline V gene data show CDR1 as SEHNR and CDR2 as FQNEAQ (reference sequence). The CDR3 consists of 14 residues. Unmatched junction bases numbered 3, after V lost 3 bases and J lost 3 bases.

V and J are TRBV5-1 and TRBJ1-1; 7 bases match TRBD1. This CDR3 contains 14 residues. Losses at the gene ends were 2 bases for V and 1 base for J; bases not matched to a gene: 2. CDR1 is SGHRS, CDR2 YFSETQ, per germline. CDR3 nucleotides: TGCGCCAGCAGCTTCAGGGGGAGGAACACTGAAGCTTTCTTT. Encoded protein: CASSFRGRNTEAFF.